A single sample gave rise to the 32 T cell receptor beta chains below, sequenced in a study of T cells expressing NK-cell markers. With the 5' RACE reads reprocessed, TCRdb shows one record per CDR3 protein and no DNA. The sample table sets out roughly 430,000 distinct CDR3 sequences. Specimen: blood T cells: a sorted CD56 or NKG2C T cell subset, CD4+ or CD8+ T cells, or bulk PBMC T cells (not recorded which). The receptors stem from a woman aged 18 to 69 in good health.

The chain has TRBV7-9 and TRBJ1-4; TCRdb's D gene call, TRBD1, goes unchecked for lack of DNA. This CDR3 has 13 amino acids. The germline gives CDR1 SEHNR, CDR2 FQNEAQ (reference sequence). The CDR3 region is CASEIGGEEKLFF.

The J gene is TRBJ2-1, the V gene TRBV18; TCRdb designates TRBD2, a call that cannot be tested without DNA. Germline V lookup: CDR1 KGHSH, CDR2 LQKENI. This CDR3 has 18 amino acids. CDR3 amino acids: CASSPPSRDPPPYNEQFF.

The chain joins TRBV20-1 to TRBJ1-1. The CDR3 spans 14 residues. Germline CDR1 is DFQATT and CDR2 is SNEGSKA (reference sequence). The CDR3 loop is CSARVRHGGGEAFF.

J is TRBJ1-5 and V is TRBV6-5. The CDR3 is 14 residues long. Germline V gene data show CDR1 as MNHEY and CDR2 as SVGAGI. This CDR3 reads CASSYSSRGQPQHF.

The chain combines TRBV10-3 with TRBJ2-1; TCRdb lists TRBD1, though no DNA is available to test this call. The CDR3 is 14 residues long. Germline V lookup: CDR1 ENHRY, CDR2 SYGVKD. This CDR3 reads CAISQQGGIDEQFF.

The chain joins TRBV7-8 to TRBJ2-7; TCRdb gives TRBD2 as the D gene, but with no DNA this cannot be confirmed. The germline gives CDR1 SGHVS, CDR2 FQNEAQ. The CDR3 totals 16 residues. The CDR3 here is CASSLERSSGSYEQYF.

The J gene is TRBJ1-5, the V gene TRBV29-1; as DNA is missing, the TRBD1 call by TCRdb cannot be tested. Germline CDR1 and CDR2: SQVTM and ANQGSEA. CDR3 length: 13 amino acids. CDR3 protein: CSTLDRDNQPQHF.

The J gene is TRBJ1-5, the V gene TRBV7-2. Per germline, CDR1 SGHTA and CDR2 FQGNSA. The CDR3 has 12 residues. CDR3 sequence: CASSPRGPPQHF.

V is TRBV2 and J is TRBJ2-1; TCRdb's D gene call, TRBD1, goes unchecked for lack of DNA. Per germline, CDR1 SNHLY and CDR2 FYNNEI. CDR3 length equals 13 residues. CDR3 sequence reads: CASSEGQFNEQFF.

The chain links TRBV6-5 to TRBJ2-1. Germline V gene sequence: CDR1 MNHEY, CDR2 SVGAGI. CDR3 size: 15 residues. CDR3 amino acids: CASSYSVASYNEQFF.

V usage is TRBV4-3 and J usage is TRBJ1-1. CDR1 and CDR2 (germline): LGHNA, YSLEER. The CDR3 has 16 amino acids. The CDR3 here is CASSQALGQLNTEAFF.

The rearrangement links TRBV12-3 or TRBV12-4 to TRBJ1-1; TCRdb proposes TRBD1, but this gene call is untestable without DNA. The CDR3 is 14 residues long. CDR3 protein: CASSTTGLNTEAFF.

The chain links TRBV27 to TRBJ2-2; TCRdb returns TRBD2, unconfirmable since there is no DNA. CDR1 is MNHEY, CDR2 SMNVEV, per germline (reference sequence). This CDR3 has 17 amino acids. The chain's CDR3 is CASSLFTIAGNTGELFF.

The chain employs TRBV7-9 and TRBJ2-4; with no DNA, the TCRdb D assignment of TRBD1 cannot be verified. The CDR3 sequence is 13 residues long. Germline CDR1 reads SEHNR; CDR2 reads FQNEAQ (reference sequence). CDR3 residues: CASSHSGSDIQYF. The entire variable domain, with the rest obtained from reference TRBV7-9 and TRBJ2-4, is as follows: DTGVSQNPRHKITKRGQNVTFRCDPISEHNRLYWYRQTLGQGPEFLTYFQNEAQLEKSRLLSDRFSAERPKGSFSTLEIQRTEQGDSAMYLCASSHSGSDIQYFGAGTRLSVL.

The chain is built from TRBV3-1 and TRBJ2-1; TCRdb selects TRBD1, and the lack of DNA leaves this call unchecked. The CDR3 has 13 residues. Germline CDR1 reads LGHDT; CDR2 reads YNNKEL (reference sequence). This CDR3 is CASSQVQGFEQFF.

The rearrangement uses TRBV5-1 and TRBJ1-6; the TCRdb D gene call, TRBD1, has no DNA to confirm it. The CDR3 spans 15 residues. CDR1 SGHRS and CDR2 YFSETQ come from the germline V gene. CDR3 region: CASSLVTGGDSPLHF. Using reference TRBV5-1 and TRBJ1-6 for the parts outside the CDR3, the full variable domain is KAGVTQTPRYLIKTRGQQVTLSCSPISGHRSVSWYQQTPGQGLQFLFEYFSETQRNKGNFPGRFSGRQFSNSRSEMNVSTLELGDSALYLCASSLVTGGDSPLHFGNGTRLTVT.

The CDR3 sequence: CASSQGLAGPYEQYF. The chain couples TRBV4-2 to TRBJ2-7; TCRdb reports TRBD2, a call that lacks DNA to check it against. CDR3 length: 15 residues. CDR1 is LGHNA, CDR2 YNFKEQ, per germline.

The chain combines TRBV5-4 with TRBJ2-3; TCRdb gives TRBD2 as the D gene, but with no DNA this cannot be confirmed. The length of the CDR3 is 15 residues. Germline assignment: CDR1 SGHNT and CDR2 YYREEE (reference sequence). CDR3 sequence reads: CASERSGGGTDTQYF.

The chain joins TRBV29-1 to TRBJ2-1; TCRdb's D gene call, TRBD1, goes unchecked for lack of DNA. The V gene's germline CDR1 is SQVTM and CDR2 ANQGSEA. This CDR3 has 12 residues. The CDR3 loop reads CSAAQTRGEQFF.

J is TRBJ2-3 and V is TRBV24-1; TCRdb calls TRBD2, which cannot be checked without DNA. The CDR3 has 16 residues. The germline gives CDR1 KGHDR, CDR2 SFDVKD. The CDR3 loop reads CATSDPPSGRDDTQYF.

CDR3 sequence: CASSPDRSAVEQFF. The chain links TRBV18 to TRBJ2-1; TCRdb's D call of TRBD1 is untestable without DNA. Germline CDR1 reads KGHSH; CDR2 reads LQKENI. The CDR3 consists of 14 residues.

CDR3 sequence reads: CASSLLDRGVDIQYF. The chain employs TRBV5-1 and TRBJ2-4; the TCRdb call, TRBD1, lacks DNA for checking. Germline CDR1 and CDR2: SGHRS and YFSETQ. The CDR3 has 15 amino acids.

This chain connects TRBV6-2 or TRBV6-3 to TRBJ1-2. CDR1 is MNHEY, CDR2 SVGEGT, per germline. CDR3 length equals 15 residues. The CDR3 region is CASSLQISGFDGYTF.

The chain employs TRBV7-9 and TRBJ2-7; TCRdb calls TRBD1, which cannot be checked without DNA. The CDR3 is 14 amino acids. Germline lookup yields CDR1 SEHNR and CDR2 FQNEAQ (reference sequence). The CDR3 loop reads CASSERGQAYEQYF.

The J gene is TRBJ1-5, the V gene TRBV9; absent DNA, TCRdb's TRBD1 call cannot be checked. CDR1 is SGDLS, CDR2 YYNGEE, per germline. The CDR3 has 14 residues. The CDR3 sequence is CASSVRGGGQPQHF.

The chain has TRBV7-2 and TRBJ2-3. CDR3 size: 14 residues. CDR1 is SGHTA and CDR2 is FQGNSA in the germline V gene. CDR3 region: CASRHATRTDTQYF.

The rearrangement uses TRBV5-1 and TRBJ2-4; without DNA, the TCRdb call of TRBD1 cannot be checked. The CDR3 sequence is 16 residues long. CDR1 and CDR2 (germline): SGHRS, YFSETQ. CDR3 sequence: CASSTRDRGLEDIQYF.

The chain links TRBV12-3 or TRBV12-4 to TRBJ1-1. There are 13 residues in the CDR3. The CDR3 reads CASGSHMNTEAFF.

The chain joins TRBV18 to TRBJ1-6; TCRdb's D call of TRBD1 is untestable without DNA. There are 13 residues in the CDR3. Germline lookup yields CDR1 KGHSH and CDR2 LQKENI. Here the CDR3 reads CASSQNRDSPLHF.

CDR3 sequence reads: CASRRSGGTDTQYF. V and J are TRBV12-3 or TRBV12-4 and TRBJ2-3; the D call from TCRdb, TRBD2, cannot be confirmed without DNA. This CDR3 contains 14 residues.

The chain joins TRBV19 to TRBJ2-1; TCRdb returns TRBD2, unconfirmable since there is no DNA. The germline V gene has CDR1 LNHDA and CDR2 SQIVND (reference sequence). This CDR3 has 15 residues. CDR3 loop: CASSLTARLVSWQFF.

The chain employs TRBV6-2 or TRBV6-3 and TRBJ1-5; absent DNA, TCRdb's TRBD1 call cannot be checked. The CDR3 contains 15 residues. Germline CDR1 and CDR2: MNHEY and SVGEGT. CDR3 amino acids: CASSYNRKDNQPQHF.